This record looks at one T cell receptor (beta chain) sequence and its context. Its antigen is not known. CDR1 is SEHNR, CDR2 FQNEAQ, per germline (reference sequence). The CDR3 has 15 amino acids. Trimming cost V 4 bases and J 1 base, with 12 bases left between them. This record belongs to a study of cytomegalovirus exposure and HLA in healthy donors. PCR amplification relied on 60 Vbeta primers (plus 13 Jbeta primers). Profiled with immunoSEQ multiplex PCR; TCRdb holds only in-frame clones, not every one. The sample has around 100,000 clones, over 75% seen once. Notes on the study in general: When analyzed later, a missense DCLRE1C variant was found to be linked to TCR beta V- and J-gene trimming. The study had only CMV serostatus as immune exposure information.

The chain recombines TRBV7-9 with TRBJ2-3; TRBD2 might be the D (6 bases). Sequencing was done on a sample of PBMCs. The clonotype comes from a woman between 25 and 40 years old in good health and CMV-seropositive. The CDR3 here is CASSSYTGGTDTQYF. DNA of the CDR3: TGTGCCAGCAGCTCCTACACGGGGGGCACAGATACGCAGTATTTT.